This TCR beta chain originates from a study of Ad26.COV2.S vaccination and SARS-CoV-2 variants. Treatment in this sample: some 20 received Ad26.COV2.S at low or high dose, single or two shots; several received placebo; per-sample allocation not given. Repertoires come from day 63 after the first vaccine or placebo injection. In the case of this clone: Its antigen is not identified.

The study, taken as a whole, reports: Responses of spike-specific T cells (both CD8+ and CD4+) reportedly showed substantial breadth after vaccination.

Clones were read by immunoSEQ multiplex PCR, and TCRdb kept only the in-frame ones, dropping some. The repertoire has some 320,000 clones, 86% of them found once; the top ten carry approximately 1.9%. This receptor was taken from a person between 18 and 65 years old who received the Ad26.COV2.S COVID-19 vaccine or a placebo. The material was peripheral blood, obtained in a trial of Ad26.COV2.S vaccine versus placebo.

This CDR3 is CASLEASRGGYTF. The CDR3 coding sequence is TGTGCCAGCCTCGAGGCTTCCAGGGGTGGCTACACCTTC. The chain uses TRBV28 and TRBJ1-2; weak D call: TRBD1 (6 bases). Germline loops: CDR1 MDHEN, CDR2 SYDVKM. This CDR3 region has 13 residues. V was trimmed by 8 bases and J by 7 bases, leaving 17 bases between them.